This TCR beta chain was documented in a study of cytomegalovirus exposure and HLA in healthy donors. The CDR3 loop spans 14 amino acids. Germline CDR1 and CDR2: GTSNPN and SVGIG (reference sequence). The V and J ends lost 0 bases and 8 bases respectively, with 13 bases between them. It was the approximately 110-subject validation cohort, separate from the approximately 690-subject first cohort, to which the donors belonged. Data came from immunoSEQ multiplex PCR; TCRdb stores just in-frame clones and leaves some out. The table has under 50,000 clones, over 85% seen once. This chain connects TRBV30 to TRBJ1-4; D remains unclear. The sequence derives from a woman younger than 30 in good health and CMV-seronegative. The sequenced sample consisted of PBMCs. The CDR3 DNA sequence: TGTGCCTGGAGTGTCTTAGGCCTAGCGGAAAAACTGTTTTTT. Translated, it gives CAWSVLGLAEKLFF.